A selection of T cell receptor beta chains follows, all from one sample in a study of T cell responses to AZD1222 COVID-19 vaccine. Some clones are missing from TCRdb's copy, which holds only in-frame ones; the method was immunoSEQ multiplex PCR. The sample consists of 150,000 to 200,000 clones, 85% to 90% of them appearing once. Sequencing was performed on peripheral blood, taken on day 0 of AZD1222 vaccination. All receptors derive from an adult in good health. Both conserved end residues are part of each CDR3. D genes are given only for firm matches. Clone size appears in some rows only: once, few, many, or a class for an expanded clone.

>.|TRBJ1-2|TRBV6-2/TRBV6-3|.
TGTGCCAGCAGTTACGGGAGGCAGGACGTCCAAGCTATCTTCGGCTACACCTTC
CASSYGRQDVQAIFGYTF
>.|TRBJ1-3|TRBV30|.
TGTGCCTTACTTAGCTCTGGAAACACCATATATTTT
CALLSSGNTIYF
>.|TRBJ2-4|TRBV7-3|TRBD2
TGTGCCAGCAGCTCCGGACTAGCGGGAGGCGTAAGGTTGAACATTCAGTACTTC
CASSSGLAGGVRLNIQYF
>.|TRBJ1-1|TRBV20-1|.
TGCAGTGCTAGTATGGGGGGTCGGACGAGAACTGAAGCTTTCTTT
CSASMGGRTRTEAFF
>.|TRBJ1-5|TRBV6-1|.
TGTGCCAGCAGTGAAAGTCCACAGATCAATCAGCCCCAGCATTTT
CASSESPQINQPQHF
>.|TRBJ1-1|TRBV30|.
TGTGCCTGGAGTGCCCGGGGTACCATGAACACTGAAGCTTTCTTT
CAWSARGTMNTEAFF
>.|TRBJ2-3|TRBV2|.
TGTGCCAGCAGTGAGGGACCCAGAAGAAGAACAGATACGCAGTATTTT
CASSEGPRRRTDTQYF
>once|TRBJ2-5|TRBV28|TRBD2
TGTGCCAGCAGTGGAACACTAGCGGGGCGGGAGACCCAGTACTTC
CASSGTLAGRETQYF
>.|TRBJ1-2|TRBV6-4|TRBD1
TGTGCCAGCAGTCCAGGGGGCCGGGATGGCTACACCTTC
CASSPGGRDGYTF
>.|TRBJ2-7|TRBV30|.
TGTGCCTGGACCACCGGGGTCTACGAGCAGTACTTC
CAWTTGVYEQYF
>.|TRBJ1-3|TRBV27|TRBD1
TGTGCCAGCAGTTCGGGACAGGGAAGGGAATCTGGAAACACCATATATTTT
CASSSGQGRESGNTIYF
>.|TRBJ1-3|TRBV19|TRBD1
TGTGCCAGTACGACAGGGGCCTTATCCAACACCATATATTTT
CASTTGALSNTIYF
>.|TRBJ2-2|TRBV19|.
TGTGCCAGTACGGGGGCCCGGAACACCGGGGAGCTGTTTTTT
CASTGARNTGELFF
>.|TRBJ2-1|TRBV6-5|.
TGTGCCAGCAGGACCGGCGGTAGCGATGAGCAGTTCTTC
CASRTGGSDEQFF
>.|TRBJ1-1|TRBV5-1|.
TGCGCCAGTGGGGAACAGGGTACACCTGAAGCTTTCTTT
CASGEQGTPEAFF
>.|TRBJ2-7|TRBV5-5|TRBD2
TGTGCCAGCAGCTTTCTAGCGGGAGGGCCCTACGAGCAGTACTTC
CASSFLAGGPYEQYF
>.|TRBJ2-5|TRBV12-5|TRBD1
TGTGCTAGTGGCTGGGGACAGGGGGGCGCAGAGACCCAGTACTTC
CASGWGQGGAETQYF
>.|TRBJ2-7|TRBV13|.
TGTGCCAGCAGCTTAGGAGGAACAGGGTCCTACGAGCAGTACTTC
CASSLGGTGSYEQYF
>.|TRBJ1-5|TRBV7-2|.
TGTGCCAGCAGCCTCGACGCAACCCAGCCCCAGCATTTT
CASSLDATQPQHF
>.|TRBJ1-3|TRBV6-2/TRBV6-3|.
TGTGCCAGCAGCTCAGGGGAAACTTCTGGAAACACCATATATTTT
CASSSGETSGNTIYF
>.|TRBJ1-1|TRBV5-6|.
TGTGCCAGCAGCTTGTGGGGCTCGGACACTGAAGCTTTCTTT
CASSLWGSDTEAFF
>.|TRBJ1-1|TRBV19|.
TGTGCCACACGCCCGAGCGGGTTAGGGGGTGAGGAAGCTTTCTTT
CATRPSGLGGEEAFF
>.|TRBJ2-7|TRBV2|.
TGTGCCAGCAGTGAAAGGGGTTACGAGCAGTACTTC
CASSERGYEQYF
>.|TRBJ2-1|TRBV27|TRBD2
TGTGCCAGCAGCTCGGGAGGGCCCTACAATGAGCAGTTCTTC
CASSSGGPYNEQFF
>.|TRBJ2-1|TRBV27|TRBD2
TGTGCCAGCTGTTTGCTTGGGGAGGGGAATGAGCAGTTCTTC
CASCLLGEGNEQFF
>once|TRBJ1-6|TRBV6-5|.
TGTGCCAGCAAGGACCTCTGGGGTAATTCACCCCTCCACTTT
CASKDLWGNSPLHF
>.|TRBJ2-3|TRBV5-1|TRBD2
TGCGCCAGCAGCCCCGGGACTAGCGGGGGGCCGAACACAGATACGCAGTATTTT
CASSPGTSGGPNTDTQYF
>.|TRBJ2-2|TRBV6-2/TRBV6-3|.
TGTGCCAGCAGTTACCGGGAATTGGGAAGTACCGGGGAGCTGTTTTTT
CASSYRELGSTGELFF
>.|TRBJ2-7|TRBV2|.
TGTGCCAGCTTTCCGGGGGCCTCCTACGAGCAGTACTTC
CASFPGASYEQYF